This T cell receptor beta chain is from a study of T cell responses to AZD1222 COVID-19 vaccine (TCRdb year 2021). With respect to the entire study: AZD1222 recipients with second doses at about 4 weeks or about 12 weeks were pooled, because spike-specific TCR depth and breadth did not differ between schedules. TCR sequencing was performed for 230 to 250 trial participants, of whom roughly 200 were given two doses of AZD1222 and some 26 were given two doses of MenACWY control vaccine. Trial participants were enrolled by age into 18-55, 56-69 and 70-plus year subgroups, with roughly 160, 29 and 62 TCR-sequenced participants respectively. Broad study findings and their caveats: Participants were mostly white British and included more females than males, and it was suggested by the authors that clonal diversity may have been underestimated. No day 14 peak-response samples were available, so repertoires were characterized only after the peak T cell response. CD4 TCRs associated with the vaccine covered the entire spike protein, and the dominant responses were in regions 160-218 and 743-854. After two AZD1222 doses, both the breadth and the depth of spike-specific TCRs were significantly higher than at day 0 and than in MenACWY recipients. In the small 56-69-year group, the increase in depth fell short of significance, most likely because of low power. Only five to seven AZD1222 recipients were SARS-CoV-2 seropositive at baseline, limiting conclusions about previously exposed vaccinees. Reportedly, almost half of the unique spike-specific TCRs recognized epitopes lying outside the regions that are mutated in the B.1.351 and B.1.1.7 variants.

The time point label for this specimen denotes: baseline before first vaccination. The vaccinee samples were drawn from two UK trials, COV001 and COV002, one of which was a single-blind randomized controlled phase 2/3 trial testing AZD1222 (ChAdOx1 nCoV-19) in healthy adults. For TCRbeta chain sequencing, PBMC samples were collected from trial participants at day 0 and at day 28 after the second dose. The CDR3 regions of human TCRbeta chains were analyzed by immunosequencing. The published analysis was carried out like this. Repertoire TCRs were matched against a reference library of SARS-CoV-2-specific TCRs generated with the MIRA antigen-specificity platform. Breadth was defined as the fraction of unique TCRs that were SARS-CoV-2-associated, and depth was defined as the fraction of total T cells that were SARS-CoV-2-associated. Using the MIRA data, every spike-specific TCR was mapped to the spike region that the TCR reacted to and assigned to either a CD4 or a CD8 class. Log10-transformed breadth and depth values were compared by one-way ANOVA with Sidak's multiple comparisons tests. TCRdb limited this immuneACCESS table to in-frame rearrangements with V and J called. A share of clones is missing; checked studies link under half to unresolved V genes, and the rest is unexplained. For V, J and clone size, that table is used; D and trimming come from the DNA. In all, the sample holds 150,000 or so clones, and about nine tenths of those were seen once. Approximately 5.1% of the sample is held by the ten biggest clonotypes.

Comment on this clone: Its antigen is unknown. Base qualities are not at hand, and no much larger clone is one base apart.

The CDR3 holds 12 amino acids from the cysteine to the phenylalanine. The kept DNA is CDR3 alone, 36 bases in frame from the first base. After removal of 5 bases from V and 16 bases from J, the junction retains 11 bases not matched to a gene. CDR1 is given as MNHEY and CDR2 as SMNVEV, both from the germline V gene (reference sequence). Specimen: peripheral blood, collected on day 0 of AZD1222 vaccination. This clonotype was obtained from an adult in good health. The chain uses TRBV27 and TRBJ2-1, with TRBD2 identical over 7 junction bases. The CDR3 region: CASSGSGLRSFF. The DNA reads TGTGCCAGCAGTGGTAGCGGGCTAAGAAGCTTCTTC.